This passage covers 16 T cell receptor beta chains from one sample sequenced in a study of regulatory T cells in long-lasting Graves disease. The TCR beta library used iRepertoire HTBI primers with Arm-PCR amplification of CDR3. In TCRdb, the multiplex PCR reads were re-called with MiXCR into one record per CDR3 protein. The top ten clones hold roughly 18% of a sample with about 620,000 distinct CDR3 sequences, roughly 15% of them seen once. Time point of the sample: newly diagnosed GD, antithyroid drugs for less than 3 months. Generation of the TCR library employed RNA extracted from PBMCs. These data also formed part of another study, on T cells in Graves' hyperthyroidism and ophthalmopathy.

The specimen comprised peripheral blood mononuclear cells (PBMCs), sampled at new diagnosis, from a patient treated with antithyroid drugs. The receptors derive from a woman in her thirties with Graves disease.

The DNA for the CDR3 is TGTGCCAGCAGCTCTCAGTATAACTATGGCTACACCTTC. Translating it yields CASSSQYNYGYTF. The chain recombines TRBV14 with TRBJ1-2; no reliable D call. The germline CDR1 and CDR2 sequences are SGHDN and FVKESK. The ends were cut back, 5 bases at V and 1 base at J, with 8 bases in the middle. The CDR3 spans 13 residues.

This clonotype was observed many times. This chain links TRBV7-9 with TRBJ2-7; a weak D match, TRBD1 (5 bases). V was pared by 0 bases and J by 0 bases, with 9 bases between. The CDR3 contains 15 residues. Germline-derived CDR1 and CDR2 are SEHNR and FQNEAQ (reference sequence). In DNA, the CDR3 is TGTGCCAGCAGCTTAGCAGGGGTCTACTCCTACGAGCAGTACTTC. As protein: CASSLAGVYSYEQYF.

This clonotype was observed at least ten times. The chain joins TRBV19 to TRBJ1-4; D remains ambiguous. V lost 4 bases, J lost 7 bases, and 10 bases lay in between. The CDR3 has 13 residues. CDR1 and CDR2 from the germline V gene are LNHDA and SQIVND (reference sequence). The CDR3 region is CASSKRMTEKLFF. DNA for the CDR3: TGTGCCAGTAGTAAAAGGATGACTGAAAAACTGTTTTTT.

This clonotype was detected a few times. The CDR3 loop reads CASRLSAGGYEQYF. In DNA form, the CDR3 reads TGTGCCAGCAGGCTTTCTGCGGGAGGTTACGAGCAGTACTTC. The chain has TRBV6-1 and TRBJ2-7; TRBD2 aligns across 8 bases. V was clipped by 6 bases and J by 4 bases; unmatched bases: 8. The germline V gene encodes CDR1 MNHNS and CDR2 SASEGT. The CDR3 loop spans 14 amino acids.

This clonotype came up many times. This sequence joins TRBV5-1 and TRBJ1-1; 9 bases fit TRBD1. The J segment lost 5 bases and the V segment lost 4 bases, leaving 27 bases of the junction unmatched. Germline CDR1 reads SGHRS; CDR2 reads YFSETQ. CDR3 size: 21 residues. The CDR3 bases are TGCGCCAGCAGCCCTGGGGTCAAGTACCGGGACAGGGTAGAGGGAACGACTGAAGCTTTCTTT. It yields the protein CASSPGVKYRDRVEGTTEAFF.

The rearrangement links TRBV7-9 to TRBJ2-3; D may be TRBD2 (6 bases). V was clipped by 3 bases and J by 2 bases, with 21 bases between them. The CDR3 is 18 residues long. The germline gives CDR1 SEHNR, CDR2 FQNEAQ (reference sequence). The CDR3 DNA is TGTGCCAGCAGCTTGAGGAGGCTAGCGAGCAGTAACACAGATACGCAGTATTTT. Translating gives CASSLRRLASSNTDTQYF.

This rearrangement joins TRBV7-9 to TRBJ2-1, with 9 bases identical to TRBD1. The CDR3 runs 12 residues. V dropped 1 base and J dropped 14; count of bases not matched to a gene: 3. The germline CDR1 and CDR2 sequences are SEHNR and FQNEAQ (reference sequence). CDR3 sequence (DNA): TGTGCCAGCAGCTTAGACGGGACAGGGAAGTTCTTC. It specifies CASSLDGTGKFF.

This clonotype was detected ten times or more. The rearrangement links TRBV13 to TRBJ2-1, with D unclear. V lost 2 bases to trimming and J lost 6 bases, with 8 bases between them. The CDR3 totals 13 residues. Germline-derived CDR1 and CDR2 are PRHDT and FYEKMQ (reference sequence). The CDR3 loop is CASSLRILNEQFF. The CDR3 DNA reads as TGTGCCAGCAGCTTACGCATCCTCAATGAGCAGTTCTTC.

Comments on this clonotype: A much larger clone is a single base away; this may be a read error. The J gene is TRBJ2-7, the V gene TRBV6-9; D possibly corresponds to TRBD2 (5 bases). The germline V gene encodes CDR1 MNHGY and CDR2 SVAAGI. The CDR3 loop spans 19 amino acids. V was shortened by 3 bases and J by 3 bases, with 27 bases between the two germline ends. Here the CDR3 DNA reads TGTGCCAGCAGTTACCGGACCTGCCATCCGGGAAGAGCTTGCTACGAGCAGTACTTC. Translated: CASSYRTCHPGRACYEQYF.

V and J are TRBV6-4 and TRBJ1-6; the D is unclear. Germline V CDR1 and CDR2: MRHNA, SNTAGT. V shed 0 bases and J shed 0 bases, with 15 bases lying between them. The CDR3 extends over 19 amino acids. The CDR3 bases are TGTGCCAGCAGTGACTCGAAGACAAGGCCGAGCTCCTATAATTCACCCCTCCACTTT. It is translated as CASSDSKTRPSSYNSPLHF.

Points on this clonotype: A read error may account for a junction end that differs from germline. The chain combines TRBV5-1 with TRBJ2-1, with 8 bases aligning to TRBD2. Germline V gene sequence: CDR1 SGHRS, CDR2 YFSETQ. The CDR3 contains 11 residues. The CDR3 protein is CASSSQRERFF. The DNA of the CDR3 is TGCGCCAGCAGCTCCCAGCGGGAGCGGTTCTTC.

This clonotype was seen ten or more times. The V call is TRBV19, the J call TRBJ1-5; possibly TRBD1 for D (5 bases). Germline V CDR1 and CDR2: LNHDA, SQIVND (reference sequence). V dropped 5 bases and J dropped 7 bases, with 24 bases sitting between them. The CDR3 runs 17 residues. The CDR3, as DNA: TGTGCCAGTAGTCCCCAGACCGGGACTGCGAGGAGGCAGCCCCAGCATTTT. Its translation: CASSPQTGTARRQPQHF.

The chain joins TRBV28 to TRBJ1-1; D is perhaps TRBD1 (6 bases). V lost 8 bases and J lost 4, with 23 bases in between. The germline gives CDR1 MDHEN, CDR2 SYDVKM. The CDR3 extends over 16 amino acids. Here the CDR3 reads CASYSLGGTMGTEAFF. CDR3 sequence (DNA): TGTGCCAGCTATTCGTTGGGGGGGACAATGGGCACTGAAGCTTTCTTT.

The table lists this clonotype with many counts. The chain is built from TRBV20-1 and TRBJ2-5, with no clear D. There are 10 residues in the CDR3. The germline CDR1 and CDR2 sequences are DFQATT and SNEGSKA (reference sequence). V lost 7 bases, J lost 5 bases, and 8 bases lay in between. CDR3 loop: CSVGWETQYF. CDR3 sequence (DNA): TGCAGTGTAGGCTGGGAGACCCAGTACTTC.

The V call is TRBV6-1, the J call TRBJ1-5; no clear D. This CDR3 spans 13 amino acids. Trimming took 10 bases from V and 4 from J, leaving 14 bases between them. CDR1 and CDR2 (germline): MNHNS, SASEGT. Here the CDR3 reads CANISRTNQPQHF. CDR3 nucleotide sequence: TGTGCCAACATTTCCAGAACTAATCAGCCCCAGCATTTT.

The rearrangement joins TRBV18 to TRBJ2-7; 9 bases line up with TRBD1. Looked up from germline, CDR1 is KGHSH and CDR2 is LQKENI. With V trimmed by 4 bases and J by 6 bases, 10 bases remained unmatched. CDR3 length: 15 residues. For the CDR3, the DNA is TGTGCCAGCTCACAGGTGACAGGGGGAAGAGGCGAGCAGTACTTC. Its translation: CASSQVTGGRGEQYF. Variable domain in full (rest from reference TRBV18 and TRBJ2-7): NAGVMQNPRHLVRRRGQEARLRCSPMKGHSHVYWYRQLPEEGLKFMVYLQKENIIDESGMPKERFSAEFPKEGPSILRIQQVVRGDSAAYFCASSQVTGGRGEQYFGPGTRLTVT.